This entry lists 12 T cell receptor beta chains sequenced from one sample in a study of identical twins. TCRdb reanalysed the 5' RACE reads using MiXCR and keeps one entry per CDR3 protein. The profile covers around 1.7 million distinct CDR3 sequences, with roughly a third appearing a single time and around 0.3% taken by the ten largest. The sample taken for sequencing was cord blood. Every receptor here comes from a newborn girl in good health.

This clonotype was picked up a small number of times. The J gene is TRBJ2-3, the V gene TRBV12-3 or TRBV12-4, with D possibly TRBD1 on 6 matching bases. The CDR3 extends over 14 amino acids. V dropped 2 bases and J dropped 3 bases, with 9 bases sitting between them. The CDR3 is CASSLPGQTDTQYF. In nucleotides, the CDR3 is TGTGCCAGCAGTTTACCCGGACAGACAGATACGCAGTATTTT.

There are many counts of this clonotype. This sequence joins TRBV11-2 and TRBJ2-5; D gene ambiguous. This CDR3 has 11 amino acids. V lost 7 bases, J lost 4 bases, and 7 bases lay in between. The germline CDR1 and CDR2 sequences are SGHAT and FQNNGV. The CDR3 protein is CASTFRETQYF. The CDR3 bases are TGTGCCAGCACCTTCCGAGAGACCCAGTACTTC.

This clonotype was seen a single time. J is TRBJ1-2 and V is TRBV4-1; TRBD1 matches 9 bases. The CDR3 has 16 residues. Unmatched junction bases numbered 12, after V lost 4 bases and J lost 6 bases. The V gene's germline CDR1 is MGHRA and CDR2 YSYEKL. CDR3 nucleotide sequence: TGCGCCAGCAGCCCGACAGGGGGTAAAATCGGAAATGGCTACACCTTC. Protein: CASSPTGGKIGNGYTF.

The chain employs TRBV3-1 and TRBJ1-4; D may be TRBD1 (5 bases). Between the trimmed V and J ends, which lost 2 bases and 8 bases, there was a span of 18 bases. CDR1 LGHDT and CDR2 YNNKEL come from the germline V gene (reference sequence). The CDR3 totals 16 residues. The CDR3 region has the DNA TGTGCCAGCAGCCAACCGGGACTGGCCTCTGACGAAAAACTGTTTTTT. It translates to CASSQPGLASDEKLFF. The full variable domain, its missing parts supplied by reference TRBV3-1 and TRBJ1-4, is DTAVSQTPKYLVTQMGNDKSIKCEQNLGHDTMYWYKQDSKKFLKIMFSYNNKELIINETVPNRFSPKSPDKAHLNLHINSLELGDSAVYFCASSQPGLASDEKLFFGSGTQLSVL.

Many counts were recorded for this clonotype. The rearrangement uses TRBV27 and TRBJ2-3, with D tentatively TRBD1 or TRBD2 (7 bases each). In germline, CDR1 is MNHEY, CDR2 SMNVEV (reference sequence). The ends were cut back, 3 bases at V and 5 bases at J, with 15 bases in the middle. This CDR3 has 15 residues. In DNA, the CDR3 is TGTGCCAGCAGTTTTGACAGGGAGGGGAAAGATACGCAGTATTTT. It codes for CASSFDREGKDTQYF.

This clonotype was detected many times. V and J are TRBV12-3 or TRBV12-4 and TRBJ2-1; TRBD2 might be the D (6 bases). With 3 bases removed from V and 0 bases from J, the gap between germline ends came to 9 bases. The CDR3 length is 15 residues. CDR3 protein: CASSFQLASYNEQFF. In nucleotides, the CDR3 is TGTGCCAGCAGTTTCCAACTAGCCTCCTACAATGAGCAGTTCTTC.

This clonotype was observed a handful of times. The rearrangement links TRBV20-1 to TRBJ2-1, with TRBD2 matching 8 bases. The germline CDR1 and CDR2 sequences are DFQATT and SNEGSKA (reference sequence). CDR3 length equals 14 residues. The J segment lost 0 bases and the V segment lost 5 bases, leaving 3 bases of the junction unmatched. The CDR3 DNA reads TGCAGTGCTCTGCGGGGGGCCTCCTACAATGAGCAGTTCTTC. Protein sequence: CSALRGASYNEQFF.

The chain links TRBV20-1 to TRBJ2-7; 9 bases match TRBD2. V was pared by 3 bases and J by 7 bases, with 7 bases of the junction left unmatched. The germline gives CDR1 DFQATT, CDR2 SNEGSKA (reference sequence). This CDR3 comprises 13 residues. The CDR3 nucleotides read TGCAGTGCTAGGGGACTAGCCCACGGGGAGCAGTACTTC. It specifies CSARGLAHGEQYF.

The chain recombines TRBV9 with TRBJ2-5; D is uncertain. The V gene's germline CDR1 is SGDLS and CDR2 YYNGEE. With 2 bases removed from V and 2 bases from J, the gap between germline ends came to 7 bases. The CDR3 has 13 residues. The CDR3 sequence: CASSVNFQETQYF. The CDR3, as DNA: TGTGCCAGCAGCGTCAACTTTCAAGAGACCCAGTACTTC.

Turning to this clonotype: Its ends do not fully match the called genes, so a read error is possible. The V and J genes are TRBV20-1 and TRBJ2-3; TRBD2 aligns across 11 bases. This CDR3 region has 14 residues. From germline, CDR1 is DFQATT and CDR2 SNEGSKA (reference sequence). This CDR3 is CSATSGRGTDMQYF. Here the CDR3 DNA reads TGCAGTGCCACTAGCGGGAGAGGCACAGATATGCAGTATTTT.

V gene TRBV20-1 combines with J gene TRBJ1-2; TRBD1 might be the D (6 bases). The V gene's germline CDR1 is DFQATT and CDR2 SNEGSKA (reference sequence). V was trimmed by 0 bases and J by 7 bases, leaving 15 bases between them. The CDR3 consists of 14 residues. The CDR3 is CSARDGGGIGGYTF. CDR3 in DNA: TGCAGTGCTAGAGATGGGGGGGGCATCGGTGGCTACACCTTC.

This chain joins TRBV4-1 and TRBJ1-5, with D possibly TRBD1 on 6 matching bases. The V and J ends lost 3 bases and 3 bases respectively, with 12 bases between them. In germline, CDR1 is MGHRA, CDR2 YSYEKL. The CDR3 runs to 15 residues. The CDR3 reads CASSQGTTPNQPQHF. CDR3 coding DNA: TGCGCCAGCAGCCAGGGGACAACCCCCAATCAGCCCCAGCATTTT.